One sample yielded the 10 T cell receptor beta chains listed below, sequenced in a study of T cell repertoires in aging, cancer and after chemotherapy. A mixed TRB-A/B primer pool amplified rearranged TRB by multiplex touch-down PCR. TCRdb reprocessed the multiplex PCR reads via MiXCR and lists one record per CDR3 protein. In the table there are over 1,000 distinct CDR3 sequences, around 27% of which are singletons. TCR beta rearrangements were amplified from peripheral blood genomic DNA. Sequenced sample: blood. These receptors originate from a human donor with a blood cancer.

This clonotype is medium-sized in the sample. V and J are TRBV4-2 and TRBJ2-5; D gene uncertain. From germline, CDR1 is LGHNA and CDR2 YNFKEQ. V lost 1 base to trimming and J lost 5 bases, with 8 bases between them. The CDR3 runs 13 residues. CDR3 in amino acids: CASSQGARETQYF. CDR3 in DNA: TGTGCCAGCAGCCAAGGAGCACGGGAGACCCAGTACTTC.

Relative to its sample, this clonotype is medium-sized. The chain employs TRBV5-1 and TRBJ2-1; weak D call: TRBD2 (6 bases). CDR3 length: 12 residues. The germline V gene has CDR1 SGHRS and CDR2 YFSETQ. Trimming pared 8 bases from V and 9 bases from J, leaving 15 bases between. In DNA form, the CDR3 reads TGCGCCAGTTCCCGAGAGGGAGGTGAGCAGTTCTTC. Its translation: CASSREGGEQFF. Full variable domain (remainder filled in from reference TRBV5-1 and TRBJ2-1): KAGVTQTPRYLIKTRGQQVTLSCSPISGHRSVSWYQQTPGQGLQFLFEYFSETQRNKGNFPGRFSGRQFSNSRSEMNVSTLELGDSALYLCASSREGGEQFFGPGTRLTVL.

The chain links TRBV2 to TRBJ2-1, with no clear D. The CDR3 consists of 12 residues. Trimming stripped 7 bases from V and 4 bases from J, with 8 bases between. Germline-derived CDR1 and CDR2 are SNHLY and FYNNEI. The CDR3 here is CASTTGYNEQFF. DNA for the CDR3: TGTGCCAGCACGACCGGATACAATGAGCAGTTCTTC.

By proportion, this clonotype is medium-sized. The V and J genes are TRBV20-1 and TRBJ2-7; D unresolved. Between the trimmed V and J ends, which lost 0 bases and 4 bases, there was a span of 13 bases. The CDR3 extends over 14 amino acids. The germline V gene encodes CDR1 DFQATT and CDR2 SNEGSKA (reference sequence). The CDR3 spells CSARDQAHGYEQYF. The CDR3, as DNA: TGCAGTGCTAGAGATCAGGCCCACGGGTACGAGCAGTACTTC.

This clonotype qualifies as medium-sized. The chain employs TRBV12-3 or TRBV12-4 and TRBJ2-7; TRBD1 or TRBD2 may be the D gene (5 bases each). The CDR3 covers 14 residues. V lost 6 bases and J 1 base, leaving 13 bases between the germline ends. The CDR3 bases are TGTGCCAGCAGCTTCCGTGGGGGTTCCTACGAGCAGTACTTC. Its protein is CASSFRGGSYEQYF.

This clonotype ranks as medium-sized. The chain uses TRBV5-1 and TRBJ2-2; D not resolved. The germline V gene encodes CDR1 SGHRS and CDR2 YFSETQ. Between the trimmed V and J ends, which lost 3 bases and 7 bases, there was a span of 10 bases. The CDR3 runs to 13 residues. DNA of the CDR3: TGCGCCAGCAGCTCCCCACCCGTCGGGGAGCTGTTTTTT. Protein sequence: CASSSPPVGELFF.

This clonotype ranks as medium-sized. The CDR3 DNA follows: TGTGCCAGTAGTATTTCGACGACATGGGGGGCTGAAGCTTTCTTT. Protein product: CASSISTTWGAEAFF. The chain links TRBV19 to TRBJ1-1, with a weak D call TRBD1 (5 bases). Trimming took 3 bases from V and 6 from J, leaving 17 bases between them. Looked up from germline, CDR1 is LNHDA and CDR2 is SQIVND (reference sequence). This CDR3 has 15 amino acids.

By share, this clonotype ranks as medium-sized (0.01 to 0.1%). The chain links TRBV20-1 to TRBJ1-2; TRBD1 agrees at 9 bases. CDR1 DFQATT and CDR2 SNEGSKA come from the germline V gene (reference sequence). V gave up 3 bases and J gave up 2 bases; unmatched junction bases: 1. CDR3 length: 13 amino acids. The CDR3 reads CSARGTGNYGYTF. The CDR3 nucleotides read TGCAGTGCTAGGGGGACAGGGAACTATGGCTACACCTTC.

This clonotype is labeled medium-sized (0.01 to 0.1%). The chain links TRBV19 to TRBJ2-7, with unresolved D. CDR1 and CDR2 (germline): LNHDA, SQIVND (reference sequence). The CDR3 has 13 amino acids. The V end lost 1 base, the J end lost 2 bases, and 6 bases lay between the germline ends. CDR3 sequence: CASSIVDAYEQYF. CDR3 in DNA: TGTGCCAGTAGTATAGTGGACGCCTACGAGCAGTACTTC.

Sample share makes this clonotype large. The J gene is TRBJ1-5, the V gene TRBV6-5, with D hard to call. From germline, CDR1 is MNHEY and CDR2 SVGAGI. This CDR3 is 15 amino acids long. The V and J ends lost 0 bases and 0 bases respectively, with 6 bases between them. The CDR3 region has the DNA TGTGCCAGCAGTTACTCCGTAGTTAGCAATCAGCCCCAGCATTTT. Its protein is CASSYSVVSNQPQHF.